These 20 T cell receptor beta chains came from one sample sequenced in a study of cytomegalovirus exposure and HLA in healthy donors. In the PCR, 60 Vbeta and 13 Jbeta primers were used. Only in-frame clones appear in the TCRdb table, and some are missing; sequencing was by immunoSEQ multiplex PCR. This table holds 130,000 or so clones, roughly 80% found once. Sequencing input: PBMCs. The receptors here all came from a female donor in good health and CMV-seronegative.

The CDR3 here is CASLRGTEAFF. The CDR3 bases are TGTGCCAGTCTTAGGGGCACTGAAGCTTTCTTT. The chain uses TRBV19 and TRBJ1-1, with D possibly being TRBD1 (5 bases). The CDR3 extends over 11 amino acids. The V gene's germline CDR1 is LNHDA and CDR2 SQIVND (reference sequence). Trimming cost V 8 bases and J 4 bases, with 8 bases left between them. Looking up the rest from reference TRBV19 and TRBJ1-1 gives the full variable domain: DGGITQSPKYLFRKEGQNVTLSCEQNLNHDAMYWYRQDPGQGLRLIYYSQIVNDFQKGDIAEGYSVSREKKESFPLTVTSAQKNPTAFYLCASLRGTEAFFGQGTRLTVV.

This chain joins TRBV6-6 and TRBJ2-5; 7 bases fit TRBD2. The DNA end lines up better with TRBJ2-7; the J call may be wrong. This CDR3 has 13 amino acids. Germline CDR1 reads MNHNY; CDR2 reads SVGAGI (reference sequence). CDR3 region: CASTMGGVYEQYF. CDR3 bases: TGTGCCAGCACCATGGGGGGGGTATACGAGCAGTACTTC.

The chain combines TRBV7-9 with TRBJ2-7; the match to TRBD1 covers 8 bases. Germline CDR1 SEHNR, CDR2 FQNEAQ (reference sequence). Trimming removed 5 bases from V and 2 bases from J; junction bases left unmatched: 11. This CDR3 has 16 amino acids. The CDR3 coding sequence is TGTGCCAGCAGCCCACCGGGACAGGTAAACACCTACGAGCAGTACTTC. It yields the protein CASSPPGQVNTYEQYF.

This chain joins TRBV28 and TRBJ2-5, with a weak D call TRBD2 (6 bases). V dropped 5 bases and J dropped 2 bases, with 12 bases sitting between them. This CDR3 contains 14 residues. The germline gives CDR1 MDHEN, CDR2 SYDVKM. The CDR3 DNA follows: TGTGCCAGCAGTACCGCGGGGTGGCAAGAGACCCAGTACTTC. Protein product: CASSTAGWQETQYF.

The CDR3 loop reads CASSFLIGELFF. As DNA, the CDR3 is TGTGCCAGCAGCTTCTTAATCGGGGAGCTGTTTTTT. The chain carries TRBV7-9 and TRBJ2-2; D uncertain. Germline V gene data show CDR1 as SEHNR and CDR2 as FQNEAQ (reference sequence). Trimming removed 3 bases at V and 7 bases at J, with 6 bases between. This CDR3 has 12 amino acids.

The CDR3 here is CASSLWEGVYEQYF. The CDR3 nucleotides are TGCGCCAGCAGCTTGTGGGAGGGAGTCTACGAGCAGTACTTC. V gene TRBV5-1 combines with J gene TRBJ2-7; TRBD2 agrees at 7 bases. This CDR3 contains 14 residues. The trim removed 1 base at V and 3 bases at J, leaving 4 bases unmatched. From germline, CDR1 is SGHRS and CDR2 YFSETQ.

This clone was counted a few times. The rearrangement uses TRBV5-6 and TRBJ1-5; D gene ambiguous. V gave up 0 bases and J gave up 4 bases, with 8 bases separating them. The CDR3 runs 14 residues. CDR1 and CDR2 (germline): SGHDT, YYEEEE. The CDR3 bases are TGTGCCAGCAGCTTGGCCCCCGGGAATCAGCCCCAGCATTTT. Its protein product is CASSLAPGNQPQHF. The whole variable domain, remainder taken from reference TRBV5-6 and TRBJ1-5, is DAGVTQSPTHLIKTRGQQVTLRCSPKSGHDTVSWYQQALGQGPQFIFQYYEEEERQRGNFPDRFSGHQFPNYSSELNVNALLLGDSALYLCASSLAPGNQPQHFGDGTRLSIL.

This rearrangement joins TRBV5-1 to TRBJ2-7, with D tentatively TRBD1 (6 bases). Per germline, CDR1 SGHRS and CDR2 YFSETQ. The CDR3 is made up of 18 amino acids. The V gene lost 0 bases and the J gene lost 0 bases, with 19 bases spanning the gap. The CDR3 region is CASSLGWGQRPSSYEQYF. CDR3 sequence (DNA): TGCGCCAGCAGCTTGGGATGGGGGCAAAGACCGAGCTCCTACGAGCAGTACTTC.

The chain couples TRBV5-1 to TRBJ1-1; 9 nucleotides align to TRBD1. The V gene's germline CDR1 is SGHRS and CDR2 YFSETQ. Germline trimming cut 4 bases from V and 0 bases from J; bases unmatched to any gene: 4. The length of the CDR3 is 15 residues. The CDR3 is CASSPGQGMNTEAFF. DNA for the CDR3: TGCGCCAGCAGCCCCGGACAGGGGATGAACACTGAAGCTTTCTTT.

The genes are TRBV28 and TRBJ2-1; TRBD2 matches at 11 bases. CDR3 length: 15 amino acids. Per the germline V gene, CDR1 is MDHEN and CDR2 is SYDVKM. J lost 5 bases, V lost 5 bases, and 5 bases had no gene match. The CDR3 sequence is CASSGTGLADNEQFF. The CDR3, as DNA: TGTGCCAGCAGTGGAACGGGACTAGCGGACAATGAGCAGTTCTTC.

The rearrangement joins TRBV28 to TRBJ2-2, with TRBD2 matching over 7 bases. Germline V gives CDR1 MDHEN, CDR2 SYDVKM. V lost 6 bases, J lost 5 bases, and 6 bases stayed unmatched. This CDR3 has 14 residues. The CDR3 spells CASRTTAGTGELFF. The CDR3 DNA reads TGTGCCAGCAGGACGACAGCGGGGACCGGGGAGCTGTTTTTT.

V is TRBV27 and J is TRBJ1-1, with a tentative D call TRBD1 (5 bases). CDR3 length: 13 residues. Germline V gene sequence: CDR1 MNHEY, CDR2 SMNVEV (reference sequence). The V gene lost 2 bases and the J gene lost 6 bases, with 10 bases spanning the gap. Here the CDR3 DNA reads TGTGCCAGCAGTTTAATGGCGGGGGCTGAAGCTTTCTTT. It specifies CASSLMAGAEAFF.

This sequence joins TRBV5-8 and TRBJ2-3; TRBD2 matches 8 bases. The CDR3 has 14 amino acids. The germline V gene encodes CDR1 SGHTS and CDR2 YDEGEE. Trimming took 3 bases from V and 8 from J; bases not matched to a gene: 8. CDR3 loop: CASSSLAAPRTQYF. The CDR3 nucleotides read TGTGCCAGCAGCTCACTAGCGGCCCCGCGTACGCAGTATTTT. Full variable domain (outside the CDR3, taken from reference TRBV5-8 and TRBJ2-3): EAGVTQSPTHLIKTRGQQATLRCSPISGHTSVYWYQQALGLGLQFLLWYDEGEERNRGNFPPRFSGRQFPNYSSELNVNALELEDSALYLCASSSLAAPRTQYFGPGTRLTVL.

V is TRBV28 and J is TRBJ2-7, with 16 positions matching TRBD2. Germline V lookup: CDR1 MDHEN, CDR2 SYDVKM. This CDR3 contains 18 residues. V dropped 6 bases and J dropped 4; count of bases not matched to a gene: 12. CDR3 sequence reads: CASSQTGTSGRVPYEQYF. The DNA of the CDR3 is TGTGCCAGCAGCCAAACCGGGACTAGCGGGAGGGTCCCATACGAGCAGTACTTC.

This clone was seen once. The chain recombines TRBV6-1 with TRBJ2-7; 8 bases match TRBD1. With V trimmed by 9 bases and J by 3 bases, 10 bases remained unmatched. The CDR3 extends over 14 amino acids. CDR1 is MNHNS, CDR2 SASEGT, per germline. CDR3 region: CASYRDRLSYEQYF. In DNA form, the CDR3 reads TGTGCCAGTTACCGGGACAGGTTAAGCTACGAGCAGTACTTC.

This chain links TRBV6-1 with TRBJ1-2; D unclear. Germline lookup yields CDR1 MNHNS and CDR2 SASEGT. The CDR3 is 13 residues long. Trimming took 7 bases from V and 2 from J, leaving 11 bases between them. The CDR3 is CASTGLLNYGYTF. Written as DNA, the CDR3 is TGTGCCAGCACAGGTCTTTTAAACTATGGCTACACCTTC.

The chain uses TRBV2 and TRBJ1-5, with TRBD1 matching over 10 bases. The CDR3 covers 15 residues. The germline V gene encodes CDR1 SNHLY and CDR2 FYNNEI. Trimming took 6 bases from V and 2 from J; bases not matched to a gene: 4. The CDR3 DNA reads TGTGCCAGCAGCGCCGGGACAGGGGGCAATCAGCCCCAGCATTTT. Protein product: CASSAGTGGNQPQHF.

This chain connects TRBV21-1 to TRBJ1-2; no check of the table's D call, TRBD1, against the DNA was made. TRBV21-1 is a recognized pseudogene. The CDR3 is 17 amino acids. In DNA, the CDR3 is TGTGCCAGCAGCAAACTCGGGACAGGGGTTTCAGGCTATGGCTACACCTTC. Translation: CASSKLGTGVSGYGYTF.

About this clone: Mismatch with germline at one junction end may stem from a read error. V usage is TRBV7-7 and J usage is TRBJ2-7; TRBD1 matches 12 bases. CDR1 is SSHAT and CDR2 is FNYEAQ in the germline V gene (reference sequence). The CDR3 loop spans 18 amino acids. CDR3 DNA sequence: TGTGCTAGCAGCTTATCTTTGTCGGGACAGGGGGCTTCCTACGAGCAGTACTTC. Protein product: CASSLSLSGQGASYEQYF. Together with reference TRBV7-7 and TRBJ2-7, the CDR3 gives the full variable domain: GAGVSQSPRYKVTKRGQDVTLRCDPISSHATLYWYQQALGQGPEFLTYFNYEAQPDKSGLPSDRFSAERPEGSISTLTIQRTEQRDSAMYRCASSLSLSGQGASYEQYFGPGTRLTVT.

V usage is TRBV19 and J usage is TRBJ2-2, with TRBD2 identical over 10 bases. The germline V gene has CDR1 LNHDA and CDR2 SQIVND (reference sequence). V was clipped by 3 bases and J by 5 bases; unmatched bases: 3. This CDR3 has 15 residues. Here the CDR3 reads CASSILAGVTGELFF. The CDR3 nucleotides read TGTGCCAGTAGTATTCTAGCGGGAGTGACCGGGGAGCTGTTTTTT.